Described below is a single T cell receptor (beta chain) sequence and its context. This sample was taken from a study of T cell clusters in autoimmune cytopenias. TRB was amplified from about 270 ng of peripheral blood genomic DNA per sample. The length of the CDR3 is 14 residues. The V gene's germline CDR1 is SGHDT and CDR2 YYEEEE. TRB was amplified by touch-down multiplex PCR, primer pools A and B combined. TCRdb processed the multiplex PCR reads again and assigns one entry to each CDR3 protein, with no DNA. This listing includes 6,500 to 7,500 distinct CDR3 sequences. The rearrangement links TRBV5-6 to TRBJ1-2. The TCR was taken from a human donor with an autoimmune cytopenia or autoimmune hepatitis (not recorded which). Material: peripheral blood. The CDR3 is CASSLRQGAYGYTF.